This T cell receptor beta chain emerged from a study of identical twins. A universal primer site came from template switching; cDNA carried unique molecular identifiers. TCRdb used MiXCR to reprocess the 5' RACE reads, holding one entry per CDR3 protein. The sample comprises around 530,000 distinct CDR3 sequences, approximately 14% of which are singletons, and roughly 0.46% rests with the top ten. Germline CDR1 SGHRS, CDR2 YFSETQ. Trimming took 5 bases from V and 8 from J; bases not matched to a gene: 12. The CDR3 loop spans 15 amino acids. In addition, the sample was reused for a study of yellow fever vaccine responses in identical twins.

Sequenced input: CD4+ T cells sorted from blood. This TCR was sampled from a young woman in good health. The chain couples TRBV5-1 to TRBJ2-1, with 8 bases matching TRBD2. The DNA of the CDR3 is TGCGCCAGCAGGCGGTCAGCGGGAGTGTCCGATGAGCAGTTCTTC. Protein: CASRRSAGVSDEQFF.